These 15 T cell receptor beta chains came from one sample sequenced in a study of blood T cell repertoires in COVID-19. Produced via immunoSEQ multiplex PCR; TCRdb's table is partial and in-frame only. The top ten hold roughly 4% of the sample, which has a few hundred thousand clones, 70% to 90% seen once. The sample comprised PBMCs or T cells enriched from blood (not recorded which). The receptors derive from a woman aged 25 to 39 who had recovered from COVID-19.

This chain links TRBV19 with TRBJ1-5; tentative D call: TRBD1 (6 bases). The V and J ends lost 7 bases and 4 bases respectively, with 11 bases between them. Germline V lookup: CDR1 LNHDA, CDR2 SQIVND (reference sequence). This CDR3 contains 13 residues. The CDR3 spells CASNNRVNQPQHF. The CDR3 nucleotides are TGTGCCAGTAACAACAGGGTAAATCAGCCCCAGCATTTT.

The chain combines TRBV5-1 with TRBJ2-3, with D possibly matching TRBD2 (6 bases). Trimming removed 6 bases from V and 0 bases from J, with 17 bases in between. CDR1 is SGHRS and CDR2 is YFSETQ in the germline V gene. CDR3 size: 16 residues. The CDR3: CASIIGGGTSTDTQYF. The CDR3 region has the DNA TGCGCCAGCATTATCGGGGGAGGAACCAGCACAGATACGCAGTATTTT. The full variable domain, in which reference TRBV5-1 and TRBJ2-3 provide the parts outside the CDR3, is KAGVTQTPRYLIKTRGQQVTLSCSPISGHRSVSWYQQTPGQGLQFLFEYFSETQRNKGNFPGRFSGRQFSNSRSEMNVSTLELGDSALYLCASIIGGGTSTDTQYFGPGTRLTVL.

This clone was counted only a few times. This chain links TRBV7-9 with TRBJ1-2; TRBD1 matches 7 bases. Germline trimming cut 5 bases from V and 0 bases from J; bases unmatched to any gene: 6. From germline, CDR1 is SEHNR and CDR2 FQNEAQ (reference sequence). The CDR3 is 15 amino acids. CDR3 in DNA: TGTGCCAGCAGCAGGACAGGCTTTTCTAACTATGGCTACACCTTC. It encodes CASSRTGFSNYGYTF.

The table lists this clone with a count of one. The chain carries TRBV28 and TRBJ1-1; D perhaps matches TRBD1 (5 bases). CDR3 length: 12 amino acids. Trimming left V 3 bases short and J 7 bases short, with 9 bases between. Germline V gives CDR1 MDHEN, CDR2 SYDVKM. CDR3 protein: CASSFGADEAFF. DNA of the CDR3: TGTGCCAGCAGTTTTGGGGCAGATGAAGCTTTCTTT.

The chain carries TRBV6-4 and TRBJ2-2; 8 bases map to TRBD2. The CDR3 sequence is 14 residues long. Germline CDR1 MRHNA, CDR2 SNTAGT. The junction had 4 bases not matched to a gene; V was cut back by 4 bases and J by 6 bases. The CDR3: CASSGTSNPGELFF. The DNA of the CDR3 is TGTGCCAGCAGTGGGACTAGCAATCCCGGGGAGCTGTTTTTT.

The CDR3, as DNA: TGTGCCAGCAGCTTAGATACGACAGGGGCAGATACGCAGTATTTT. This encodes CASSLDTTGADTQYF. The chain recombines TRBV11-3 with TRBJ2-3; 8 bases are a match to TRBD1. CDR1 is SGHNT and CDR2 is YENEEA in the germline V gene. CDR3 length: 15 amino acids. With 0 bases clipped from V and 4 bases from J, the junction kept 3 bases outside the gene matches.

The chain has TRBV4-1 and TRBJ1-6, with unresolved D. This CDR3 has 15 residues. Germline CDR1 MGHRA, CDR2 YSYEKL. V was trimmed by 1 base and J by 7 bases, leaving 11 bases between them. CDR3 nucleotides: TGCGCCAGCAGCCAAGGAAGTCAGGTCAATTCACCCCTCCACTTT. This codes for CASSQGSQVNSPLHF.

V gene TRBV30 combines with J gene TRBJ2-1; tentative D call: TRBD1 (6 bases). CDR3 length: 15 amino acids. V was pared by 0 bases and J by 4 bases, with 13 bases between. Per the germline V gene, CDR1 is GTSNPN and CDR2 is SVGIG (reference sequence). In DNA, the CDR3 is TGTGCCTGGAGTGTAGGATTAGGGGGTTACAATGAGCAGTTCTTC. This codes for CAWSVGLGGYNEQFF.

As DNA, the CDR3 is TGTGCCAGCAGTCCGAGGACAGGCCCCGGGGACTACACCTTC. It specifies CASSPRTGPGDYTF. This chain links TRBV27 with TRBJ1-2; 7 bases are a match to TRBD1. This CDR3 has 14 amino acids. J was trimmed by 10 bases and V by 5 bases; bases with no gene match: 13. Germline lookup yields CDR1 MNHEY and CDR2 SMNVEV (reference sequence).

The chain uses TRBV11-2 and TRBJ2-7; 8 bases line up with TRBD2. The junction had 6 bases not matched to a gene; V was cut back by 2 bases and J by 3 bases. Germline V gives CDR1 SGHAT, CDR2 FQNNGV. This CDR3 is 15 amino acids long. CDR3 nucleotides: TGTGCCAGCAGCTTAACGGCGGGAGGATTCTACGAGCAGTACTTC. Its protein is CASSLTAGGFYEQYF.

The genes are TRBV2 and TRBJ1-3; D perhaps matches TRBD1 (6 bases). The CDR3 consists of 13 residues. Per germline, CDR1 SNHLY and CDR2 FYNNEI. Trimming took off 7 bases at V and 4 bases at J, with 11 bases between the two ends. Here the CDR3 reads CASKEQGGNTIYF. In DNA, the CDR3 is TGTGCCAGCAAGGAACAGGGAGGAAACACCATATATTTT.

The chain combines TRBV6-5 with TRBJ2-5; 7 nucleotides match TRBD1. The CDR3 sequence is 14 residues long. Germline V gives CDR1 MNHEY, CDR2 SVGAGI. Trimming took 6 bases from V and 4 from J; bases not matched to a gene: 8. CDR3 in DNA: TGTGCCAGCAGGGACCCCGGGACAGTAGAGACCCAGTACTTC. This translates into CASRDPGTVETQYF.

This clone came up a few times. V gene TRBV27 combines with J gene TRBJ2-4, with 11 bases aligning to TRBD2. The CDR3 consists of 14 residues. Germline-derived CDR1 and CDR2 are MNHEY and SMNVEV (reference sequence). With 5 bases clipped from V and 9 bases from J, the junction kept 6 bases outside the gene matches. CDR3 sequence reads: CASSQGTSGGIQYF. The DNA of the CDR3 is TGTGCCAGCAGTCAGGGGACTAGCGGCGGCATTCAGTACTTC.

This chain uses TRBV6-1 with TRBJ1-2; D is uncertain. The CDR3 loop spans 12 amino acids. Between the trimmed V and J ends, which lost 2 bases and 6 bases, there was a span of 7 bases. Looked up from germline, CDR1 is MNHNS and CDR2 is SASEGT. The DNA of the CDR3 is TGTGCCAGCAGTGAATCCGGGGATGGCTACACCTTC. Translation gives CASSESGDGYTF.

The V and J genes are TRBV6-1 and TRBJ1-1; D not resolved. Trimming removed 2 bases at V and 4 bases at J, with 17 bases between. The CDR3 spans 16 residues. Germline CDR1 MNHNS, CDR2 SASEGT. CDR3 protein: CASSEQAPSLSTEAFF. The CDR3, as DNA: TGTGCCAGCAGTGAACAGGCCCCGTCTTTAAGCACTGAAGCTTTCTTT.